Listed below are T cell receptor beta chains from one sample, sequenced in a study of early T cells in non-severe SARS-CoV-2 infection. TCRdb reanalysed the 5' RACE reads using MiXCR and keeps one entry per CDR3 protein. This repertoire shows approximately 56,000 distinct CDR3 sequences, approximately 15% found once; its top ten account for approximately 4%. The input for sequencing was whole blood, taken at baseline. The receptors originated from an adult who was a healthcare worker with PCR-confirmed SARS-CoV-2 infection or an uninfected control (not recorded which). The CDR3 runs from the conserved cysteine through the conserved F or W. D genes are given only for firm matches. Only some rows state a clone size, as once, few, many or a class for expanded clones.

abundance	d_gene	v_gene	j_gene	CDR3aa	CDR3nt
many	.	TRBV10-1	TRBJ1-6	CASSELTSPLHF	TGCGCCAGCAGTGAATTAACTTCACCCCTCCACTTT
few	.	TRBV7-9	TRBJ1-6	CASSLSDGLGSPLHF	TGTGCCAGCAGCTTATCGGACGGGCTGGGGTCACCCCTCCACTTT
.	.	TRBV6-2/TRBV6-3	TRBJ2-1	CASTRDAGSDEQFF	TGTGCCAGCACCCGGGACGCAGGCAGTGATGAGCAGTTCTTC
few	TRBD1	TRBV7-8	TRBJ2-7	CASSYRDPWTGTYEQYF	TGTGCCAGCAGCTATAGGGACCCTTGGACAGGCACCTACGAGCAGTACTTC
.	TRBD1	TRBV6-5	TRBJ2-7	CASSYGGQMGYEQYF	TGTGCCAGCAGTTACGGGGGACAGATGGGCTACGAGCAGTACTTC
few	.	TRBV29-1	TRBJ1-2	CSVVRGPYGYTF	TGCAGCGTTGTTCGGGGTCCCTATGGCTACACCTTC
few	TRBD2	TRBV29-1	TRBJ2-7	CSVEDQGTSGFYEQYF	TGCAGCGTTGAAGATCAGGGAACTAGCGGGTTCTACGAGCAGTACTTC
.	.	TRBV20-1	TRBJ1-1	CSARDPGNTEAFF	TGCAGTGCTAGAGATCCAGGGAACACTGAAGCTTTCTTT
.	.	TRBV28	TRBJ2-2	CASSPSDGRGGELFF	TGTGCCAGCAGCCCATCCGATGGCAGGGGCGGGGAGCTGTTTTTT
few	TRBD2	TRBV12-5	TRBJ2-1	CASGYRLAEFF	TGTGCTAGTGGTTACAGACTAGCGGAGTTCTTC
many	.	TRBV6-8	TRBJ1-6	CASEGAQPNSPLHF	TGTGCCAGCGAAGGGGCACAGCCTAATTCACCCCTCCACTTT
.	TRBD2	TRBV7-9	TRBJ2-3	CASSRTGTKSTDTQYF	TGTGCCAGCAGCCGAACCGGGACTAAAAGCACAGATACGCAGTATTTT
few	.	TRBV9	TRBJ2-3	CASSRMTDTQYF	TGTGCCAGCAGCCGAATGACAGATACGCAGTATTTT
.	TRBD2	TRBV10-1	TRBJ2-3	CASSRTGSLASGGRPDTQYF	TGCGCCAGCAGTCGGACAGGGTCTCTAGCTAGCGGGGGGCGCCCAGATACGCAGTATTTT
few	TRBD2	TRBV6-6	TRBJ2-1	CASNAPSGLVAHEQFF	TGTGCCAGTAACGCTCCATCGGGACTAGTAGCCCATGAGCAGTTCTTC
.	TRBD1	TRBV6-1	TRBJ2-7	CASSVGTGPREQYF	TGTGCCAGCAGTGTTGGGACAGGTCCGCGCGAGCAGTACTTC
.	.	TRBV12-3/TRBV12-4	TRBJ1-1	CASSFPGVNTEAFF	TGTGCCAGCAGTTTTCCAGGGGTAAACACTGAAGCTTTCTTT
few	.	TRBV20-1	TRBJ2-1	CSAPRALENEQFF	TGCAGTGCTCCTAGAGCGCTAGAGAATGAGCAGTTCTTC
.	.	TRBV28	TRBJ2-1	CASSFPDPEQFF	TGTGCCAGCAGTTTTCCGGACCCTGAGCAGTTCTTC
few	.	TRBV6-4	TRBJ2-3	CASSERSTDTQYF	TGTGCCAGCAGTGAGCGGAGCACAGATACGCAGTATTTT
.	TRBD2	TRBV14	TRBJ2-3	CASSHPQIAGGSTDTQYF	TGTGCCAGCAGCCACCCGCAAATAGCGGGGGGTAGCACAGATACGCAGTATTTT
.	TRBD2	TRBV20-1	TRBJ2-1	CSALAGGHGNEQFF	TGCAGTGCCTTAGCGGGAGGGCACGGCAATGAGCAGTTCTTC
.	TRBD2	TRBV20-1	TRBJ2-1	CSARDFSSGRGEQFF	TGCAGTGCTAGAGATTTTTCCAGCGGGAGGGGTGAGCAGTTCTTC
.	TRBD2	TRBV4-2	TRBJ2-7	CASSQYMTSGGSTYEQYF	TGTGCCAGCAGCCAATATATGACTAGCGGGGGGTCTACCTACGAGCAGTACTTC